The 29 T cell receptor beta chains below come from one sample, sequenced in a study of T-cell memory formation after mild COVID-19. TCRdb fed the 5' RACE reads into MiXCR, producing one record per CDR3 protein. The sample comprises about 350,000 distinct CDR3 sequences, approximately 29% of which are singletons, and roughly 14% rests with the top ten. The sequenced sample was PBMCs or a T cell subset sorted from them (not recorded which). These receptor sequences come from an adult woman who had mild COVID-19 (a few samples of this study predate the infection). Cell type and time point are not known.

This clonotype was seen a handful of times. The chain uses TRBV30 and TRBJ2-3, with 10 bases lining up with TRBD1. This CDR3 contains 16 residues. Germline CDR1 and CDR2: GTSNPN and SVGIG (reference sequence). With V trimmed by 2 bases and J by 0 bases, 5 bases remained unmatched. The CDR3 is CAWSLRQGASTDTQYF. In DNA form, the CDR3 reads TGTGCCTGGAGTCTAAGACAGGGGGCTAGCACAGATACGCAGTATTTT.

This clonotype has a handful of counts. The chain has TRBV5-6 and TRBJ2-4; D unclear. This CDR3 has 13 residues. Germline assignment: CDR1 SGHDT and CDR2 YYEEEE. V lost 0 bases, J lost 7 bases, and 8 bases lay in between. CDR3 sequence reads: CASSLGHVNIQYF. DNA for the CDR3: TGTGCCAGCAGCTTGGGACATGTGAACATTCAGTACTTC.

V usage is TRBV7-3 and J usage is TRBJ2-3; 8 nucleotides agree with TRBD2. V shed 6 bases, J shed 2 bases, and the junction held 4 bases outside the gene matches. The length of the CDR3 is 14 residues. CDR1 is SGHTA and CDR2 is FQGTGA in the germline V gene. The CDR3 sequence: CASRLAGTTDTQYF. CDR3 sequence (DNA): TGTGCCAGCAGATTAGCGGGAACCACAGATACGCAGTATTTT.

This rearrangement joins TRBV11-2 to TRBJ1-2; possibly TRBD1 for D (6 bases). The germline CDR1 and CDR2 sequences are SGHAT and FQNNGV. The V gene lost 7 bases and the J gene lost 2 bases, with 20 bases spanning the gap. This CDR3 contains 16 residues. The CDR3 DNA reads TGTGCCAGCACCTTCCTGTCGGGGGGCGCGAACTATGGCTACACCTTC. Translating gives CASTFLSGGANYGYTF.

This chain uses TRBV7-6 with TRBJ2-7; D might be TRBD2 (5 bases). Germline V gene sequence: CDR1 SGHVS, CDR2 FNYEAQ. This CDR3 spans 13 amino acids. V was cut by 5 bases and J by 4 bases, with 12 bases left in between. The CDR3 sequence is CASSPHRGYEQYF. For the CDR3, the DNA is TGTGCCAGCAGCCCCCACCGGGGATACGAGCAGTACTTC.

The chain uses TRBV7-9 and TRBJ2-7; no firm D call. Germline CDR1 reads SEHNR; CDR2 reads FQNEAQ (reference sequence). The CDR3 covers 12 residues. Trimming removed 2 bases from V and 4 bases from J, with 6 bases in between. Written as DNA, the CDR3 is TGTGCCAGCAGCTTACTTATTTACGAGCAGTACTTC. It encodes CASSLLIYEQYF.

This chain connects TRBV20-1 to TRBJ1-6; D is undetermined. Trimming removed 6 bases from V and 9 bases from J, with 9 bases in between. Germline lookup yields CDR1 DFQATT and CDR2 SNEGSKA (reference sequence). This CDR3 has 11 residues. This CDR3 reads CSASGVSPLHF. In DNA form, the CDR3 reads TGCAGTGCCTCCGGTGTTTCACCCCTCCACTTT.

This clonotype was picked up many times. The CDR3 bases are TGTGCCACCAGTGATTCCCGGACCAGGCCAGTGGCAGATACGCAGTATTTT. This sequence encodes CATSDSRTRPVADTQYF. This chain connects TRBV24-1 to TRBJ2-3; D is unclear. Per germline, CDR1 KGHDR and CDR2 SFDVKD. Trimming took 2 bases from V and 4 from J, leaving 18 bases between them. This CDR3 has 17 residues.

The chain links TRBV7-8 to TRBJ1-2, with D perhaps TRBD1 (6 bases). V was shortened by 5 bases and J by 3 bases, with 16 bases between the two germline ends. Germline loops: CDR1 SGHVS, CDR2 FQNEAQ. There are 15 residues in the CDR3. The chain's CDR3 is CASSPGARGDYGYTF. The CDR3, as DNA: TGTGCCAGCAGCCCAGGGGCACGGGGCGACTATGGCTACACCTTC.

This clonotype was seen ten or more times. J is TRBJ2-1 and V is TRBV5-1, with TRBD2 as a possible D gene (6 bases). V was cut by 6 bases and J by 9 bases, with 22 bases left in between. There are 15 residues in the CDR3. Germline V lookup: CDR1 SGHRS, CDR2 YFSETQ. The CDR3 nucleotides read TGCGCCAGCAACTACGGGAGCTCAGGACGAGCTGAGCAGTTCTTC. It translates to CASNYGSSGRAEQFF.

This chain uses TRBV5-6 with TRBJ1-4; tentative D call: TRBD1 (5 bases). The CDR3 is 15 amino acids. V lost 3 bases and J lost 4, with 13 bases in between. Looked up from germline, CDR1 is SGHDT and CDR2 is YYEEEE. CDR3 residues: CASSYGTGVNEKLFF. CDR3 nucleotides: TGTGCCAGCAGCTATGGGACGGGAGTTAATGAAAAACTGTTTTTT.

In DNA form, the CDR3 reads TGCAGCGTTGGGTTGGGTTACGAGCAGTACTTC. Its protein is CSVGLGYEQYF. V is TRBV29-1 and J is TRBJ2-7; D gene unclear. This CDR3 comprises 11 residues. Germline lookup yields CDR1 SQVTM and CDR2 ANQGSEA. Trimming took 4 bases from V and 4 from J, leaving 8 bases between them.

V gene TRBV2 combines with J gene TRBJ2-7; D gene ambiguous. The CDR3 has 13 residues. V lost 4 bases and J 2 bases, leaving 9 bases between the germline ends. The germline V gene has CDR1 SNHLY and CDR2 FYNNEI. The CDR3: CASSGPIAYEQYF. In DNA, the CDR3 is TGTGCCAGCAGTGGCCCCATAGCCTACGAGCAGTACTTC.

Only a few counts were recorded for this clonotype. The rearrangement joins TRBV19 to TRBJ1-2; 10 positions agree with TRBD1. The germline V gene has CDR1 LNHDA and CDR2 SQIVND (reference sequence). With V trimmed by 4 bases and J by 4 bases, 15 bases remained unmatched. CDR3 length: 18 residues. CDR3 coding DNA: TGTGCCAGTAGTACAACTTCAACGGGACAGGGGACAATCTATGGCTACACCTTC. Its translation is CASSTTSTGQGTIYGYTF. The whole variable domain, filled in from reference TRBV19 and TRBJ1-2, reads DGGITQSPKYLFRKEGQNVTLSCEQNLNHDAMYWYRQDPGQGLRLIYYSQIVNDFQKGDIAEGYSVSREKKESFPLTVTSAQKNPTAFYLCASSTTSTGQGTIYGYTFGSGTRLTVV.

V is TRBV27 and J is TRBJ2-3; D may be TRBD1 or TRBD2 (5 bases each). The CDR3 extends over 12 amino acids. Germline loops: CDR1 MNHEY, CDR2 SMNVEV (reference sequence). The ends were cut back, 10 bases at V and 2 bases at J, with 10 bases in the middle. This CDR3 is CATRGFTDTQYF. The DNA for the CDR3 is TGTGCCACGAGGGGCTTCACAGATACGCAGTATTTT.

V and J are TRBV12-5 and TRBJ2-3; TRBD1 is a possible D gene (5 bases). This CDR3 has 14 amino acids. The V gene's germline CDR1 is LGHNT and CDR2 FRNRAP. With 5 bases removed from V and 0 bases from J, the gap between germline ends came to 9 bases. The DNA for the CDR3 is TGTGCTAGTGGTCCCGCAGGGAGCACAGATACGCAGTATTTT. It yields the protein CASGPAGSTDTQYF.

This rearrangement joins TRBV7-2 to TRBJ1-6; D ambiguous. This CDR3 contains 16 residues. The ends were cut back, 5 bases at V and 0 bases at J, with 11 bases in the middle. Germline V gene lookup returns CDR1 SGHTA and CDR2 FQGNSA. In DNA, the CDR3 is TGTGCCAGCAGCAATTACCCGAGCTCCTATAATTCACCCCTCCACTTT. Encoded protein: CASSNYPSSYNSPLHF. The full variable domain, rest sourced from reference TRBV7-2 and TRBJ1-6, is GAGVSQSPSNKVTEKGKDVELRCDPISGHTALYWYRQSLGQGLEFLIYFQGNSAPDKSGLPSDRFSAERTGGSVSTLTIQRTQQEDSAVYLCASSNYPSSYNSPLHFGNGTRLTVT.

This rearrangement joins TRBV7-6 to TRBJ2-7; D is uncertain. Germline V gives CDR1 SGHVS, CDR2 FNYEAQ. The CDR3 covers 12 residues. The ends were cut back, 4 bases at V and 4 bases at J, with 8 bases in the middle. CDR3 sequence reads: CASSSLEYEQYF. The CDR3 nucleotides read TGTGCCAGCAGCTCCCTGGAGTACGAGCAGTACTTC.

V gene TRBV6-2 or TRBV6-3 combines with J gene TRBJ2-3; 10 bases fit TRBD2. V shed 0 bases, J shed 4 bases, and the junction held 7 bases outside the gene matches. In germline, CDR1 is MNHEY, CDR2 SVGEGT. The CDR3 runs 17 residues. CDR3 bases: TGTGCCAGCAGTTACTCCGGAAGCGGGAGGGGTCCAGATACGCAGTATTTT. It encodes CASSYSGSGRGPDTQYF.

This clonotype came up a few times. The chain joins TRBV20-1 to TRBJ1-2, with a possible D match to TRBD1 (6 bases). CDR1 is DFQATT and CDR2 is SNEGSKA in the germline V gene (reference sequence). This CDR3 spans 15 amino acids. Trimming left V 6 bases short and J 0 bases short, with 17 bases between. CDR3 residues: CSAIDRDNTNYGYTF. In DNA form, the CDR3 reads TGCAGTGCCATCGACCGGGACAACACTAACTATGGCTACACCTTC.

This clonotype is a singleton in its sample. The junction departs from germline at one end; a sequencing error may be responsible. J is TRBJ2-7 and V is TRBV6-6; either TRBD1 or TRBD2 may fit D (5 bases each). CDR3 size: 16 residues. Germline CDR1 is MNHNY and CDR2 is SVGAGI (reference sequence). The CDR3 sequence: CASSYTQEGPSNEQYF. CDR3 DNA sequence: TGTGCCAGCAGTTACACACAAGAGGGACCCTCCAACGAGCAGTACTTC.

This clonotype was seen more than once but under ten times. The chain links TRBV18 to TRBJ1-1; D remains ambiguous. In germline, CDR1 is KGHSH, CDR2 LQKENI. The CDR3 is 13 residues long. Trimming removed 2 bases from V and 3 bases from J, with 7 bases in between. The CDR3 region has the DNA TGTGCCAGCTCACCAGGGCAAGACACTGAAGCTTTCTTT. As protein: CASSPGQDTEAFF.

The chain couples TRBV5-6 to TRBJ1-1; D uncertain. Germline V gene lookup returns CDR1 SGHDT and CDR2 YYEEEE. V lost 4 bases to trimming and J lost 3 bases, with 16 bases between them. This CDR3 contains 15 residues. This CDR3 is CASSLPQGTYTEAFF. In nucleotides, the CDR3 is TGTGCCAGCAGCCTCCCGCAAGGCACTTACACTGAAGCTTTCTTT.

This sequence joins TRBV5-1 and TRBJ2-1; 7 bases fit TRBD1. The CDR3 spans 15 residues. Losses at the gene ends were 0 bases for V and 3 bases for J; bases not matched to a gene: 3. Germline values: CDR1 SGHRS, CDR2 YFSETQ. CDR3 DNA: TGCGCCAGCAGCTTGGTACAGGGGAGCTACAATGAGCAGTTCTTC. Its protein is CASSLVQGSYNEQFF.

The chain links TRBV7-9 to TRBJ2-7; TRBD2 agrees at 10 bases. CDR3 length: 16 residues. With V trimmed by 4 bases and J by 1 base, 7 bases remained unmatched. Germline-derived CDR1 and CDR2 are SEHNR and FQNEAQ (reference sequence). As DNA, the CDR3 is TGTGCCAGCAGCTCCGATACTAGCGGGACTTCCTACGAGCAGTACTTC. Amino acid sequence: CASSSDTSGTSYEQYF.

This clonotype was detected only a few times. This rearrangement joins TRBV6-2 or TRBV6-3 to TRBJ2-1, with D possibly being TRBD1 (5 bases). CDR1 and CDR2 (germline): MNHEY, SVGEGT. The V end lost 7 bases, the J end lost 6 bases, and 16 bases lay between the germline ends. The CDR3 extends over 14 amino acids. The CDR3 spells CASTLDLQANEQFF. Written as DNA, the CDR3 is TGTGCCAGCACCCTTGACCTACAGGCCAATGAGCAGTTCTTC.

The CDR3 loop is CASSLTGTTSNQPQHF. The CDR3 DNA reads TGTGCCAGCAGCTTAACCGGGACAACTAGCAATCAGCCCCAGCATTTT. The chain couples TRBV7-2 to TRBJ1-5; D might be TRBD1 (6 bases). The CDR3 is made up of 16 amino acids. V lost 2 bases, J lost 0 bases, and 11 bases lay in between. CDR1 and CDR2 (germline): SGHTA, FQGNSA.

This clonotype was detected many times. This sequence joins TRBV20-1 and TRBJ1-1; 9 bases agree with TRBD1. CDR1 and CDR2 (germline): DFQATT, SNEGSKA (reference sequence). Trimming at V came to 1 base and at J to 3 bases, leaving 0 bases not matched to a gene. The CDR3 consists of 13 residues. The CDR3 DNA is TGCAGTGCTAGAGGGACAGGGGACACTGAAGCTTTCTTT. It encodes CSARGTGDTEAFF.

This clonotype occurred a few times. The chain combines TRBV20-1 with TRBJ2-7; 11 bases fit TRBD2. In germline, CDR1 is DFQATT, CDR2 SNEGSKA (reference sequence). The CDR3 is 14 residues long. V shed 2 bases and J 4 bases; nucleotides not matched to a gene: 4. In nucleotides, the CDR3 is TGCAGTGCTAGAAAGACTAGCGGGACTTACGAGCAGTACTTC. It is translated as CSARKTSGTYEQYF.